This T cell receptor (beta chain) derives from a study of cytomegalovirus exposure and HLA in healthy donors. Study at large: HLA-typed donors contributed 80 million or so unique TCRs, which were held in an early data release. Overall study findings and caveats: Altogether, some 160 TCR beta chains were recorded as cytomegalovirus-associated.

PCR was performed using 60 Vbeta and 13 Jbeta primers. Method: immunoSEQ multiplex PCR; TCRdb's copy keeps in-frame clones and lacks some. In the table there are around 100,000 clones, 50% to 65% of which are singletons. The CDR3 covers 15 residues. Trimming removed 3 bases at V and 4 bases at J, with 15 bases between. CDR1 LGHNA and CDR2 YNFKEQ come from the germline V gene. Notes on this clone: Its cognate antigen is unknown.

The receptor's source is a man aged 25-45 years in good health and CMV-seropositive. The sample consisted of PBMCs. J is TRBJ1-2 and V is TRBV4-2; D gene ambiguous. In DNA, the CDR3 is TGTGCCAGCAGCCAGGCGATGGGAGTGGGCTATGGCTACACCTTC. This translates into CASSQAMGVGYGYTF.